This TCR beta chain derives from a study of blood T cell repertoires in COVID-19. Only in-frame clones appear in the TCRdb table, and some are missing; sequencing was by immunoSEQ multiplex PCR. Among more than 350,000 clones listed, around 87% were seen once. The CDR3 runs 13 residues. The germline V gene encodes CDR1 LNHDA and CDR2 SQIVND (reference sequence). V was pared by 3 bases and J by 5 bases, with 10 bases between. The V gene is TRBV19, the J gene TRBJ2-5, with a possible D match to TRBD1 (5 bases). Sequencing input: peripheral blood. This TCR derives from a woman in her 30s with COVID-19, enrolled during active disease. In DNA form, the CDR3 reads TGTGCCAGTAGTATGGGGCCGATGGAGACCCAGTACTTC. It is translated as CASSMGPMETQYF.